These 14 T cell receptor beta chains came from one sample sequenced in a study of T cell changes during pregnancy in multiple sclerosis (dated by TCRdb to between 2018 and 2020). Library generation was performed with the immunoSEQ multiplex PCR assay. TCRdb took this table from immuneACCESS and kept in-frame rearrangements with V and J called. Such tables lack part of the clones; where checked against another copy, unresolved V genes explain under half of the gap, and the rest is unexplained. This sample gives approximately 92,000 clones in total; 85% to 95% of them show up just once. The top ten clonotypes cover 2.6% of the sample. The specimen comprised peripheral blood, sampled in the first trimester of pregnancy. The source is a female donor with multiple sclerosis, enrolled in a pregnancy study.

The chain links TRBV5-1 to TRBJ2-2; D is uncertain. V was pared by 0 bases and J by 0 bases, with 15 bases between. Per the germline V gene, CDR1 is SGHRS and CDR2 is YFSETQ. This CDR3 is 18 amino acids long. The CDR3 DNA reads TGCGCCAGCAGCTTGGGACTTCTTACCCTCGCGAACACCGGGGAGCTGTTTTTT. Translation: CASSLGLLTLANTGELFF.

The gene calls are TRBV29-1 and TRBJ2-1, with a possible D match to TRBD1 (5 bases). Between the trimmed V and J ends, which lost 3 bases and 4 bases, there was a span of 10 bases. Looked up from germline, CDR1 is SQVTM and CDR2 is ANQGSEA. CDR3 length equals 13 residues. The CDR3 reads CSVEPTDYNEQFF. The CDR3 coding sequence is TGCAGCGTTGAGCCGACAGATTACAATGAGCAGTTCTTC.

The chain employs TRBV12-5 and TRBJ2-5; perhaps D is TRBD1 or TRBD2 (9 bases each). V was shortened by 5 bases and J by 0 bases, with 34 bases between the two germline ends. Germline V gene lookup returns CDR1 LGHNT and CDR2 FRNRAP. This CDR3 is 22 amino acids long. The CDR3 here is CASGPVPGQGVESGRYQETQYF. In DNA form, the CDR3 reads TGTGCTAGTGGTCCCGTACCGGGACAGGGAGTTGAAAGCGGGAGGTACCAAGAGACCCAGTACTTC.

This chain joins TRBV6-1 and TRBJ2-2; 11 nucleotides match TRBD2. V lost 5 bases, J lost 4 bases, and 3 bases stayed unmatched. Per germline, CDR1 MNHNS and CDR2 SASEGT. The CDR3 contains 15 residues. The CDR3: CASSFLAGGTGELFF. CDR3 sequence (DNA): TGTGCCAGCAGTTTTCTAGCGGGAGGCACCGGGGAGCTGTTTTTT.

The chain couples TRBV27 to TRBJ2-3, with D perhaps matching TRBD2 (6 bases). CDR3 length equals 16 residues. Germline lookup yields CDR1 MNHEY and CDR2 SMNVEV (reference sequence). The germline V and J ends were trimmed by 6 bases and 4 bases, with 20 bases remaining between them. The CDR3 nucleotides are TGTGCCAGCAGCCGCGGGACCGAGGGGTTCGCAGATACGCAGTATTTT. As protein: CASSRGTEGFADTQYF.

V gene TRBV18 combines with J gene TRBJ2-3; TRBD1 agrees at 8 bases. This CDR3 contains 13 residues. Germline CDR1 and CDR2: KGHSH and LQKENI. The J segment lost 4 bases and the V segment lost 6 bases, leaving 3 bases of the junction unmatched. In DNA form, the CDR3 reads TGTGCCAGCTCTCTGACAGGGGCAGATACGCAGTATTTT. Protein: CASSLTGADTQYF.

The CDR3 loop is CASSLGFSGSLFVGVQYF. Written as DNA, the CDR3 is TGTGCCAGCAGCCTTGGGTTTAGCGGGAGCCTCTTCGTAGGTGTGCAGTACTTC. V is TRBV5-6 and J is TRBJ2-7, with 9 bases that match TRBD2. V lost 4 bases to trimming and J lost 9 bases; unmatched junction nucleotides: 23. Germline CDR1 is SGHDT and CDR2 is YYEEEE. This CDR3 has 18 residues.

J is TRBJ2-1 and V is TRBV4-1; D may be TRBD1 (6 bases). V lost 0 bases, J lost 9 bases, and 12 bases lay in between. Germline V gene data show CDR1 as MGHRA and CDR2 as YSYEKL. The CDR3 is 14 amino acids. DNA of the CDR3: TGCGCCAGCAGCCAAGATCGCTTGACAGGTGAGCAGTTCTTC. Translating it yields CASSQDRLTGEQFF.

A single count supports this clone. The chain employs TRBV9 and TRBJ1-1; TRBD1 might be the D (5 bases). V dropped 0 bases and J dropped 5 bases, with 11 bases sitting between them. CDR3 length equals 14 residues. CDR1 and CDR2 (germline): SGDLS, YYNGEE. CDR3 residues: CASSVVGRGTEAFF. The DNA for the CDR3 is TGTGCCAGCAGCGTAGTGGGGCGAGGTACTGAAGCTTTCTTT.

The count of this clone is one. This chain uses TRBV29-1 with TRBJ2-2, with 8 bases aligning to TRBD2. The CDR3 sequence is 13 residues long. Trimming cost V 5 bases and J 6 bases; bases outside gene matches: 5. The germline V gene has CDR1 SQVTM and CDR2 ANQGSEA. CDR3 sequence: CSVRDGRAGELFF. CDR3 coding DNA: TGCAGCGTTCGTGACGGGAGGGCCGGGGAGCTGTTTTTT.

This clone was detected once. This chain joins TRBV29-1 and TRBJ1-1; 10 positions match TRBD1. CDR3 length equals 16 residues. Germline CDR1 and CDR2: SQVTM and ANQGSEA. V shed 3 bases, J shed 1 base, and the junction held 8 bases outside the gene matches. CDR3 protein: CSVDEDRGAANTEAFF. The CDR3 DNA reads TGCAGCGTTGATGAGGACAGGGGGGCGGCGAACACTGAAGCTTTCTTT.

The chain couples TRBV29-1 to TRBJ1-1, with a tentative D call TRBD1 (6 bases). Germline V gives CDR1 SQVTM, CDR2 ANQGSEA. The CDR3 runs 13 residues. With 7 bases removed from V and 1 base from J, the gap between germline ends came to 13 bases. Written as DNA, the CDR3 is TGCAGCGCAACAGGGCAGGGGAACACTGAAGCTTTCTTT. It codes for CSATGQGNTEAFF.

CDR3 loop: CASIVTRQGDTEAFF. As DNA, the CDR3 is TGTGCCAGCATCGTAACCCGACAGGGAGACACTGAAGCTTTCTTT. The chain uses TRBV11-1 and TRBJ1-1; 7 bases are shared with TRBD1. V dropped 7 bases and J dropped 3; count of bases not matched to a gene: 11. The CDR3 spans 15 residues. CDR1 is SGHAT and CDR2 is FQDESV in the germline V gene (reference sequence).

V usage is TRBV28 and J usage is TRBJ1-4; tentative D call: TRBD1 (5 bases). Germline V gives CDR1 MDHEN, CDR2 SYDVKM. This CDR3 has 12 amino acids. Trimming took 6 bases from V and 5 from J, leaving 7 bases between them. CDR3 sequence reads: CASRQVNEKLFF. In DNA form, the CDR3 reads TGTGCCAGCAGACAGGTCAATGAAAAACTGTTTTTT.